The rows below give T cell receptor beta chains drawn from one sample of a study of CD8 T cells in Susac syndrome. Each CDR3 protein is one row after TCRdb ran MiXCR on the immunoSEQ multiplex PCR reads. Of about 400,000 distinct CDR3 sequences detected, approximately 89% appear once; the ten largest clones hold approximately 0.12%. Sequencing was done on a sample of CD8+ T cells from PBMCs. These receptors originate from a human donor with multiple sclerosis. CDR3s include the opening cysteine and the closing phenylalanine or tryptophan. The D gene is left open where the match is weak. Expanded clones are given a class, and other clones once, few, many or no size at all.

D: TRBD1
size: NA
length: 16
J: TRBJ1-5
V: TRBV5-6
CDR3: CASSLSPGGGNQPQHF
DNA: TGTGCCAGCAGCTTGTCCCCAGGGGGTGGCAATCAGCCCCAGCATTTT

D: NA
size: NA
length: 14
J: TRBJ2-1
V: TRBV11-3
CDR3: CASSSYAGYNEQFF
DNA: TGTGCCAGCAGCTCGTATGCGGGCTACAATGAGCAGTTCTTC

D: TRBD1
size: NA
length: 15
J: TRBJ1-5
V: TRBV6-6
CDR3: CASSSPDRGDWPQHF
DNA: TGTGCCAGCAGTTCCCCAGACAGGGGAGATTGGCCCCAGCATTTT

D: NA
size: NA
length: 17
J: TRBJ2-7
V: TRBV6-1
CDR3: CASSPLNPQGEGYEQYF
DNA: TGTGCCAGCAGTCCCCTTAACCCTCAGGGAGAGGGCTACGAGCAGTACTTC

D: NA
size: NA
length: 14
J: TRBJ1-2
V: TRBV12-3/TRBV12-4
CDR3: CASSLDTLIQGYTF
DNA: TGTGCCAGCAGTTTGGATACGCTGATTCAAGGCTACACCTTC

D: NA
size: once
length: 17
J: TRBJ2-6
V: TRBV6-4
CDR3: CASSDSPGSSGANVLTF
DNA: TGTGCCAGCAGTGACAGTCCTGGCAGCTCTGGGGCCAACGTCCTGACTTTC

D: TRBD1
size: NA
length: 14
J: TRBJ1-1
V: TRBV5-1
CDR3: CASGTGTGNTEAFF
DNA: TGCGCCAGCGGTACCGGGACAGGAAACACTGAAGCTTTCTTT

D: NA
size: NA
length: 12
J: TRBJ2-7
V: TRBV12-3/TRBV12-4
CDR3: CASSFLPGEQYF
DNA: TGTGCCAGCAGTTTTCTCCCCGGAGAGCAGTACTTC

D: NA
size: NA
length: 13
J: TRBJ2-3
V: TRBV6-1
CDR3: CASQHSIADTQYF
DNA: TGTGCCAGCCAACACTCGATTGCAGATACGCAGTATTTT

D: TRBD1
size: NA
length: 24
J: TRBJ2-6
V: TRBV6-2/TRBV6-3
CDR3: CASSYSNWDSEGLLPDTGANVLTF
DNA: TGTGCCAGCAGTTACTCTAACTGGGACAGCGAGGGGTTATTGCCCGACACTGGGGCCAACGTCCTGACTTTC

D: NA
size: NA
length: 13
J: TRBJ2-1
V: TRBV9
CDR3: CASSVGETTPRLF
DNA: TGTGCCAGCAGCGTAGGGGAGACGACCCCCCGACTCTTC

D: NA
size: NA
length: 17
J: TRBJ2-5
V: TRBV20-1
CDR3: CSARSPPGTSSTETQYF
DNA: TGCAGTGCTAGATCCCCCCCGGGCACTAGCAGTACAGAGACCCAGTACTTC

D: TRBD1
size: NA
length: 15
J: TRBJ1-2
V: TRBV28
CDR3: CASSFGDSGIYGYTF
DNA: TGTGCCAGCAGTTTTGGGGACAGCGGAATCTATGGCTACACCTTC

D: NA
size: once
length: 15
J: TRBJ1-4
V: TRBV4-1
CDR3: CASSPIGGEFEKLFF
DNA: TGCGCCAGCAGCCCGATCGGGGGTGAATTTGAAAAACTGTTTTTT

D: TRBD1
size: NA
length: 14
J: TRBJ2-7
V: TRBV20-1
CDR3: CSALRDRVSYEQYF
DNA: TGCAGTGCTCTCCGGGACAGGGTCTCCTACGAGCAGTACTTC

D: TRBD2
size: NA
length: 15
J: TRBJ2-7
V: TRBV5-4
CDR3: CASSPVAGARDEQYF
DNA: TGTGCCAGCAGCCCGGTAGCGGGAGCTCGAGACGAGCAGTACTTC